One and the same sample provided the 11 T cell receptor beta chains below, sequenced in a study of PD-L1 blockade in urothelial cancer. Time point indicated: pretreatment peripheral blood. Repertoires were generated with immunoSEQ multiplex PCR, while TCRdb's copy carries only in-frame clones and drops some. This table has just under 50,000 clones, around 84% appearing once. Specimen: PBMCs, collected around atezolizumab (anti-PD-L1) treatment. These TCRs come from a man between 65 and 85 years old with urothelial cancer.

This chain connects TRBV5-4 to TRBJ2-1; 7 bases match TRBD1. CDR1 is SGHNT and CDR2 is YYREEE in the germline V gene (reference sequence). The V and J ends lost 4 bases and 3 bases, in that order; junction bases with no gene match: 16. This CDR3 is built from 18 residues. CDR3 sequence (DNA): TGTGCCAGCAGCGGAGAGACAGGGCCCGGCTATGGCTACAATGAGCAGTTCTTC. It encodes CASSGETGPGYGYNEQFF.

This clone appeared a few times. The chain couples TRBV23-1 to TRBJ2-3; the D gene is possibly TRBD1 (6 bases). TRBV23-1 is identified as an open reading frame with a role that is uncertain. The CDR3 runs 16 residues. The V end was cut by 3 bases, the J end by 5 bases, with 18 bases between. The CDR3 is CASSHFQSRGLDTQYF. DNA for the CDR3: TGCGCCAGCAGTCATTTCCAGTCAAGGGGGTTAGATACGCAGTATTTT.

The V gene is TRBV5-1, the J gene TRBJ2-7; 8 bases align to TRBD2. This CDR3 region has 14 residues. The junction had 5 bases not matched to a gene; V was cut back by 3 bases and J by 3 bases. Germline values: CDR1 SGHRS, CDR2 YFSETQ. The CDR3 loop reads CASSWGLGYYEQYF. The CDR3 coding sequence is TGCGCCAGCAGCTGGGGACTAGGCTACTACGAGCAGTACTTC.

CDR3 protein: CASSRDPRTGQFNEQFF. CDR3 nucleotides: TGCGCCAGCAGCCGAGACCCCCGGACAGGGCAATTCAATGAGCAGTTCTTC. This chain joins TRBV5-1 and TRBJ2-1, with 8 positions matching TRBD1. CDR1 and CDR2 (germline): SGHRS, YFSETQ. This CDR3 is built from 17 residues. Trimming removed 4 bases from V and 6 bases from J; junction bases left unmatched: 15.

The chain links TRBV28 to TRBJ2-1; possible D gene TRBD2, 6 bases. Germline CDR1 MDHEN, CDR2 SYDVKM. V was pared by 7 bases and J by 6 bases, with 25 bases between. This CDR3 has 17 amino acids. The DNA of the CDR3 is TGTGCCAGCACACATGGGATGGCGGGCGGGATTGCCAATGAGCAGTTCTTC. It codes for CASTHGMAGGIANEQFF.

The J gene is TRBJ2-1, the V gene TRBV5-4; weak D call: TRBD1 (6 bases). With 5 bases removed from V and 2 bases from J, the gap between germline ends came to 14 bases. Germline V CDR1 and CDR2: SGHNT, YYREEE (reference sequence). The CDR3 spans 15 residues. The DNA for the CDR3 is TGTGCCAGCAGGGTTAATAGGGGGACCTACAATGAGCAGTTCTTC. It encodes CASRVNRGTYNEQFF. Together with reference TRBV5-4 and TRBJ2-1, the CDR3 gives the full variable domain: ETGVTQSPTHLIKTRGQQVTLRCSSQSGHNTVSWYQQALGQGPQFIFQYYREEENGRGNFPPRFSGLQFPNYSSELNVNALELDDSALYLCASRVNRGTYNEQFFGPGTRLTVL.

The rearrangement joins TRBV14 to TRBJ1-4; maybe TRBD1 (5 bases). The CDR3 extends over 16 amino acids. The germline V and J ends were trimmed by 1 base and 0 bases, with 9 bases remaining between them. Looked up from germline, CDR1 is SGHDN and CDR2 is FVKESK. The CDR3 DNA follows: TGTGCCAGCAGCCAAGGACAGCTAACAACTAATGAAAAACTGTTTTTT. Protein sequence: CASSQGQLTTNEKLFF.

The J gene is TRBJ2-1, the V gene TRBV5-6, with 11 bases identical to TRBD2. There are 14 residues in the CDR3. CDR1 and CDR2 from the germline V gene are SGHDT and YYEEEE. V lost 4 bases, J lost 8 bases, and 5 bases stayed unmatched. In nucleotides, the CDR3 is TGTGCCAGCAGCGAGACTAGCGGGACCCATGAGCAGTTCTTC. It is translated as CASSETSGTHEQFF.

The rearrangement links TRBV9 to TRBJ2-1; a weak D match, TRBD2 (6 bases). The CDR3 is made up of 14 amino acids. CDR1 and CDR2 (germline): SGDLS, YYNGEE. V was pared by 3 bases and J by 2 bases, with 9 bases between. The CDR3 bases are TGTGCCAGCAGCGAAACTAGCACCTACAATGAGCAGTTCTTC. Its protein is CASSETSTYNEQFF.

The chain is built from TRBV7-9 and TRBJ2-7, with D perhaps matching TRBD1 (6 bases). This CDR3 is 15 amino acids long. The V gene's germline CDR1 is SEHNR and CDR2 FQNEAQ (reference sequence). V dropped 0 bases and J dropped 0 bases, with 9 bases sitting between them. The DNA for the CDR3 is TGTGCCAGCAGCTTAGCAGGGGGTAGCTCCTACGAGCAGTACTTC. It is translated as CASSLAGGSSYEQYF.

V usage is TRBV14 and J usage is TRBJ2-7, with TRBD2 as a possible D gene (6 bases). V was pared by 0 bases and J by 5 bases, with 20 bases between. The CDR3 length is 17 residues. CDR1 and CDR2 from the germline V gene are SGHDN and FVKESK. The CDR3 nucleotides are TGTGCCAGCAGCCAAGAAGGGGCGGAGGGGATACTTAACGAGCAGTACTTC. It encodes CASSQEGAEGILNEQYF. Filled out from reference TRBV14 and TRBJ2-7, the complete variable domain reads EAGVTQFPSHSVIEKGQTVTLRCDPISGHDNLYWYRRVMGKEIKFLLHFVKESKQDESGMPNNRFLAERTGGTYSTLKVQPAELEDSGVYFCASSQEGAEGILNEQYFGPGTRLTVT.